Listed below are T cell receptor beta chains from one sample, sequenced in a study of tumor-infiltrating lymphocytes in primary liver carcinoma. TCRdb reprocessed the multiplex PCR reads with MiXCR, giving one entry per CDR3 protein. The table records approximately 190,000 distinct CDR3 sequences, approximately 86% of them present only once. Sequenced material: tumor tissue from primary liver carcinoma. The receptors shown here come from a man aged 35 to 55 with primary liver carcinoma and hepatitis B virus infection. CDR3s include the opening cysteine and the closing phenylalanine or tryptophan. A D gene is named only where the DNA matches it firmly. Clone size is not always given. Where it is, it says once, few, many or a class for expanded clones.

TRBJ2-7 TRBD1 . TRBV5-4 TGTGCTAGCAGCCCAACAGGGACAGTTATCAACGAGCAGTACTTC CASSPTGTVINEQYF
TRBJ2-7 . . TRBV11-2 TGTGTCGGCAGCTCTAACAGGAACTACTACGAGCATTACTTC CVGSSNRNYYEHYF
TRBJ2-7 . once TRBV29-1 TGCAACGTTGAACCGCCAGGATCCTTCGATCAGTACTTC CNVEPPGSFDQYF
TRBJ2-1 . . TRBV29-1 TGCAGCATTGTTTGGGCTACCAGTGAGCAGTTCTTC CSIVWATSEQFF
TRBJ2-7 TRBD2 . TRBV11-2 TGTGCCAGGAGACAAGGACTAGTGGGAGAGTGGTCCTACGAGCAGTACTTC CARRQGLVGEWSYEQYF
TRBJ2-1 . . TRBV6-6 TGTGCCAGCAGTTACCCGGGATACGGGTACAATGAGCAGTGCTTC CASSYPGYGYNEQCF
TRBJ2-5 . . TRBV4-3 TGCGCCAGCAGCCAGACAGTCCGTTTGACTGAGACCCAGTACTTC CASSQTVRLTETQYF
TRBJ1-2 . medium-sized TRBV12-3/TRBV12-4 TGTGCCAGCAGTTTAAGGGGCGTCGACTATGGCTACACCTTC CASSLRGVDYGYTF
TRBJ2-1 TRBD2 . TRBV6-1 TGTGCCAGCAGAGGGGGAATAGCGGGGCTTTATGAACAGTTCTTC CASRGGIAGLYEQFF
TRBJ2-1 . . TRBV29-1 TGCAGAATGGCACCGACAGTCAATGAGCAGTTCTTC CRMAPTVNEQFF
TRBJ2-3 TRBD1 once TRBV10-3 TGTGCCGCATCCGGGACAGGGGGCACAGATATGCAGTATTTT CAASGTGGTDMQYF
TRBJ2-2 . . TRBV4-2 TGTGCCAGCAGCCAGGACCCATCGAGGGGCAAGGGGGAGCTGTTTTTT CASSQDPSRGKGELFF
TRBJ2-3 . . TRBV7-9 TGTGCCAGCAGCCAGGAGACGGAAGCCGATACACAGTATTTT CASSQETEADTQYF
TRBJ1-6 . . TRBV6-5 TGTGCCAGCAGTCGTGGGGACACAAATCCACCCCTCCACTTT CASSRGDTNPPLHF
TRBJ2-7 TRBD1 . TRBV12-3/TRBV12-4 TGTACCAGTAGACATACACAACAGGGGCTCTACGATCAGTACTTC CTSRHTQQGLYDQYF
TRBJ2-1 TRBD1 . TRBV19 TGTGCCAGTAGTCTACCGGGACAGGGATTGGGGCAGTTCTTC CASSLPGQGLGQFF
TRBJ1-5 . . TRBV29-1 TGCAACGTTGTCTGCCAGATCAATCAGCCCCAGCATTTT CNVVCQINQPQHF
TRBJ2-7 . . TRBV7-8 TGTGCCAGCACCGTAACCGTGGGGAGCCGGGGGGAGCAGTACTTC CASTVTVGSRGEQYF
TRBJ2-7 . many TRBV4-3 TGCGCCAGCAGCCAAGATCAAGGCCGGCAGCAGTACTTC CASSQDQGRQQYF
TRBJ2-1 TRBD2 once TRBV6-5 TGTGCCAGCAGTATGCGGGAGGTCGTCTACAATGAGCAGTTCTTC CASSMREVVYNEQFF
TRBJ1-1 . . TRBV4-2 TGCGCCAGCAGCCAAGATCGGTGGAACACTGGAGCTTTCTTT CASSQDRWNTGAFF
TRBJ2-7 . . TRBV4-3 TGCGTCAACAGCCAAGACTATTCCTACGAGCACTACTTC CVNSQDYSYEHYF
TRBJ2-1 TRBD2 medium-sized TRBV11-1 TGTGCCAGCAGCTCCCCTCCTGGCGGGAGGGCCTTTAGTGAGCAGTTCTTC CASSSPPGGRAFSEQFF
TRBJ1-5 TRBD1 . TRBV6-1 TGTGCCGGCGGTGCGGGACAGGGGCAAAATCAGCCCCAGCATTTT CAGGAGQGQNQPQHF
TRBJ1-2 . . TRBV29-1 TGTAGCGCTAGGGTCCTCTATGGCTACACCTTC CSARVLYGYTF
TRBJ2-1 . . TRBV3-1 TGTGCCAGCTCGGGTAGTAGCGCCCAATCCTACAATGAGCAGTTCTTC CASSGSSAQSYNEQFF
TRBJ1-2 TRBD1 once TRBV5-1 TGCGCCAACAACCCTTGTACAGGGGGCGATGGCTACACCTTC CANNPCTGGDGYTF
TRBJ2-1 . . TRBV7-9 TGTGCCAGAAGCTCAGGAAATACAGGCGACGGGCAGTTCTTC CARSSGNTGDGQFF
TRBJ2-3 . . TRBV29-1 TGCAGCGTTGTCTGGGGGACAAATACACAGTATTTT CSVVWGTNTQYF
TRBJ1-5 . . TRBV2 TGTGCCACCAGCGCGGGAGCCCCCAATCAGCCCCAGCATTTT CATSAGAPNQPQHF
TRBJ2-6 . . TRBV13 TGTGCCAGCAGCTCGGGGAGCTGTGGGGCCAACATCCTGACTTTC CASSSGSCGANILTF
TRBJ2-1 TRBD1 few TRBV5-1 TGCGCCAGCAGCTCTGGACAGGGCTACAATGAGCAGTTCTTC CASSSGQGYNEQFF